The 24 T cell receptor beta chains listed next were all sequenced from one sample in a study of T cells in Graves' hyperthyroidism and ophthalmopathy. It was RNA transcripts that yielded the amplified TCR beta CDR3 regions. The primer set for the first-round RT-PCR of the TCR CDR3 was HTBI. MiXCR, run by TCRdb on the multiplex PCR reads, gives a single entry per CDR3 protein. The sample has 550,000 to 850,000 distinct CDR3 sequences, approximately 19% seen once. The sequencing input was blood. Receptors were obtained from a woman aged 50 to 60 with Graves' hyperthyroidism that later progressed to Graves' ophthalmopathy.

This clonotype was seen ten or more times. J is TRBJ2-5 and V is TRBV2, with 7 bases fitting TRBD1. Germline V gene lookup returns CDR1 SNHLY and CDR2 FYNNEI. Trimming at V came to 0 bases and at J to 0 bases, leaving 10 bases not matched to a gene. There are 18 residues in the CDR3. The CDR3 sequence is CASSEALLTGYDQETQYF. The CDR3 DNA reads TGTGCCAGCAGTGAAGCTCTCCTGACAGGGTACGACCAAGAGACCCAGTACTTC.

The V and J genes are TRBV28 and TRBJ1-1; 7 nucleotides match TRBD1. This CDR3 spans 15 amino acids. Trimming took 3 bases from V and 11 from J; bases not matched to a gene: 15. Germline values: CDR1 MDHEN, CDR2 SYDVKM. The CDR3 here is CASSLAPSPGQTAFF. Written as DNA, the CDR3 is TGTGCCAGCAGTTTGGCCCCCTCCCCGGGACAGACCGCTTTCTTT.

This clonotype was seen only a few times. In nucleotides, the CDR3 is TGTGCCAGCAGTGAGGGAGTCCGTTTAAGGAACACTGAAGCTTTCTTT. It specifies CASSEGVRLRNTEAFF. V gene TRBV6-1 combines with J gene TRBJ1-1; D not certain. The V gene lost 3 bases and the J gene lost 1 base, with 15 bases spanning the gap. The CDR3 is 16 residues long. Per germline, CDR1 MNHNS and CDR2 SASEGT.

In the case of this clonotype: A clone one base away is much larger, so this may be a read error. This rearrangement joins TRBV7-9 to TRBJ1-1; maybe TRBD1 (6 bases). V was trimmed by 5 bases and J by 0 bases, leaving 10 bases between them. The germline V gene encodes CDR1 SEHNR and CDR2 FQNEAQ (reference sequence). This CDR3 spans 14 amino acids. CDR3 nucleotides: TGTGCCAGCAGCCGACAGGTAATGAACACTGAAGCTTTCTTT. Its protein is CASSRQVMNTEAFF.

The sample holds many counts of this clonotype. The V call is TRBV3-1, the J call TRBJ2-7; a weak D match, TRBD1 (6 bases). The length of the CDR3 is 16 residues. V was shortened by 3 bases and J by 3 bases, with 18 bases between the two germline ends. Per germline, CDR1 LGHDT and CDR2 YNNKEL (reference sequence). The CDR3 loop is CASSQTTQGMGYEQYF. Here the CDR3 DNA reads TGTGCCAGCAGCCAGACGACACAGGGAATGGGCTACGAGCAGTACTTC.

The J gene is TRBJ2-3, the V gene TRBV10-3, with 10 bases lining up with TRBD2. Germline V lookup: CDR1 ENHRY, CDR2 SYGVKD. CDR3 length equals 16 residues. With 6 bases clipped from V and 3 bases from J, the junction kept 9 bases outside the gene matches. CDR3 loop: CAISAPLAGSTDTQYF. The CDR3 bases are TGTGCCATCAGCGCTCCACTAGCGGGGTCTACAGATACGCAGTATTTT.

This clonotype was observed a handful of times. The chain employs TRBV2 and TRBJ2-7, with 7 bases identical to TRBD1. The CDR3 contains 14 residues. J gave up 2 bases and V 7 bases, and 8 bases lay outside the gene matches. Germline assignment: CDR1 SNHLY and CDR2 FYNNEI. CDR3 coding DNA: TGTGCCAGCACCACGGGACAGATCCCCTACGAGCAGTACTTC. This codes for CASTTGQIPYEQYF. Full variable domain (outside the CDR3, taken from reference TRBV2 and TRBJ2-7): EPEVTQTPSHQVTQMGQEVILRCVPISNHLYFYWYRQILGQKVEFLVSFYNNEISEKSEIFDDQFSVERPDGSNFTLKIRSTKLEDSAMYFCASTTGQIPYEQYFGPGTRLTVT.

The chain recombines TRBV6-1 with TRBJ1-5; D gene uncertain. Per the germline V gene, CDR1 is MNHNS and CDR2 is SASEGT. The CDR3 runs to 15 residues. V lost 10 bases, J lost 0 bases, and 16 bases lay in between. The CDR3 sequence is CATSPGIYSNQPQHF. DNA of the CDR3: TGTGCCACCAGCCCCGGGATTTATAGCAATCAGCCCCAGCATTTT.

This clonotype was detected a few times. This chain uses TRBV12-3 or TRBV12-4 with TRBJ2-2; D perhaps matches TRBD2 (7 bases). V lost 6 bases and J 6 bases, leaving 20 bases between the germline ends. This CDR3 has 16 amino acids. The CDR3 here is CASSLRGGLAAGELFF. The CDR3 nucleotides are TGTGCCAGCAGCCTAAGGGGGGGATTGGCGGCCGGGGAGCTGTTTTTT.

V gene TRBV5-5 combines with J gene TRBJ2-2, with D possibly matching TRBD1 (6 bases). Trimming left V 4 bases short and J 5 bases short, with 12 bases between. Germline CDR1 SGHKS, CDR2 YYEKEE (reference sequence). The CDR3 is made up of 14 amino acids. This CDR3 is CASSRDMSTGELFF. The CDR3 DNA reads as TGTGCCAGCAGCCGGGACATGTCAACCGGGGAGCTGTTTTTT.

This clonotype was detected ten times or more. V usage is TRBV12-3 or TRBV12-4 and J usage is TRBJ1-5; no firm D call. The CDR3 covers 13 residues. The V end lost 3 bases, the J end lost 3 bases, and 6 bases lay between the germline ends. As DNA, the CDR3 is TGTGCCAGCAGTTTCAGGTTCAATCAGCCCCAGCATTTT. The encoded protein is CASSFRFNQPQHF.

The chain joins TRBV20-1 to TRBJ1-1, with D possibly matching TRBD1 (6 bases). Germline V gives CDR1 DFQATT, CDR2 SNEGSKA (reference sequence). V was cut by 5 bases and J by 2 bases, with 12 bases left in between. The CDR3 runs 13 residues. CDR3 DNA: TGCAGTGCTGGGGGCGGGGGAAACACTGAAGCTTTCTTT. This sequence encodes CSAGGGGNTEAFF.

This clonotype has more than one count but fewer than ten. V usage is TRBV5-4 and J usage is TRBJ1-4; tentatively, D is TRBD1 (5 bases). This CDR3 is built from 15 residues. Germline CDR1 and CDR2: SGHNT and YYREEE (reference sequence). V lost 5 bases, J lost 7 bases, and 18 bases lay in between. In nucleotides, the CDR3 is TGTGCCAGCAGACCCTGGGGGGAGGGGAGTGAAAAACTGTTTTTT. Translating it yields CASRPWGEGSEKLFF.

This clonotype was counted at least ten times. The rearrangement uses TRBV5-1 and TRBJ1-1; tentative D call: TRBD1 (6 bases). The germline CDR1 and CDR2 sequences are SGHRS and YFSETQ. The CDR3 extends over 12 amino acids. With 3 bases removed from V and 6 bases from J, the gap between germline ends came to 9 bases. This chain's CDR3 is CASSSRGPEAFF. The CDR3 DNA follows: TGCGCCAGCAGCTCCAGGGGTCCTGAAGCTTTCTTT.

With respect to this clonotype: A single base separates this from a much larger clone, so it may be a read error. The CDR3 loop reads CASRTGGGDETQYF. Here the CDR3 DNA reads TGTGCCAGCCGAACTGGCGGGGGGGACGAGACCCAGTACTTC. V gene TRBV6-2 or TRBV6-3 combines with J gene TRBJ2-5, with 9 positions matching TRBD2. V lost 8 bases and J lost 5; bases outside the gene matches: 9. Germline V lookup: CDR1 MNHEY, CDR2 SVGEGT. The CDR3 covers 14 residues.

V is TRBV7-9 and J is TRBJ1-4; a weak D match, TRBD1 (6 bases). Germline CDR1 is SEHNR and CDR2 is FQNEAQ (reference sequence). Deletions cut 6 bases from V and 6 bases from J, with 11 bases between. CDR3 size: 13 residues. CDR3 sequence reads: CASSRRGYEKLFF. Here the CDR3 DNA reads TGTGCCAGCAGTAGAAGGGGGTATGAAAAACTGTTTTTT.

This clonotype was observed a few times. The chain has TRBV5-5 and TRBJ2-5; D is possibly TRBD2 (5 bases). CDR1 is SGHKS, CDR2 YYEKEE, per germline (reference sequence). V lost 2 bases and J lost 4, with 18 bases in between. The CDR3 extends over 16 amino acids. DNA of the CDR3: TGTGCCAGCAGCTTCCCGATGGAACCTCGGGGAGAGACCCAGTACTTC. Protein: CASSFPMEPRGETQYF.

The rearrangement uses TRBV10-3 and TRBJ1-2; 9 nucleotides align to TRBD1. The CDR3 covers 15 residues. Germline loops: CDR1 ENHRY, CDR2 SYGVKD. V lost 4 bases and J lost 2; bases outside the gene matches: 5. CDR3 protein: CAISVLGTGNYGYTF. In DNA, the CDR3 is TGTGCCATCAGTGTACTCGGGACAGGGAACTATGGCTACACCTTC.

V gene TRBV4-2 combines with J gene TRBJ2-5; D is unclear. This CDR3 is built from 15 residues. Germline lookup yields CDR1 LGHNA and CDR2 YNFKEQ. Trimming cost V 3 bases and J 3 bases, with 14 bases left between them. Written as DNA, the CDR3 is TGTGCCAGCAGCCACGCTAAGGCAGGTGAAGAGACCCAGTACTTC. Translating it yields CASSHAKAGEETQYF.

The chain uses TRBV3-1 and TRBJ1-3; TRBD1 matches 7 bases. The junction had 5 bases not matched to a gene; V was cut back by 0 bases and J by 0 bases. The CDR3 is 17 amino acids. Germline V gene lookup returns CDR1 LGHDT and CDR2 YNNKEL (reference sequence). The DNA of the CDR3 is TGTGCCAGCAGCCAAGAACGACAGGGCCACTCTGGAAACACCATATATTTT. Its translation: CASSQERQGHSGNTIYF.

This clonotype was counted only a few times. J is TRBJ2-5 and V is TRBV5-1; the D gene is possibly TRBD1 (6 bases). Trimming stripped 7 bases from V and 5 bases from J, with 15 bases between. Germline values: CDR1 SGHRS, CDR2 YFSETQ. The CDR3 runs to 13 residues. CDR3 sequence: CASRPGVDETQYF. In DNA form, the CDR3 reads TGCGCCAGCCGCCCAGGGGTGGACGAGACCCAGTACTTC.

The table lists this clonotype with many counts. DNA for the CDR3: TGTGCCAGCGGAAGTAGGAGGCAGGACTTCACCATATATTTT. Protein sequence: CASGSRRQDFTIYF. The chain employs TRBV3-1 and TRBJ1-3; D unclear. Trimming took off 8 bases at V and 9 bases at J, with 20 bases between the two ends. From germline, CDR1 is LGHDT and CDR2 YNNKEL (reference sequence). The CDR3 is 14 amino acids. Using reference TRBV3-1 and TRBJ1-3 for the parts outside the CDR3, the full variable domain is DTAVSQTPKYLVTQMGNDKSIKCEQNLGHDTMYWYKQDSKKFLKIMFSYNNKELIINETVPNRFSPKSPDKAHLNLHINSLELGDSAVYFCASGSRRQDFTIYFGEGSWLTVV.

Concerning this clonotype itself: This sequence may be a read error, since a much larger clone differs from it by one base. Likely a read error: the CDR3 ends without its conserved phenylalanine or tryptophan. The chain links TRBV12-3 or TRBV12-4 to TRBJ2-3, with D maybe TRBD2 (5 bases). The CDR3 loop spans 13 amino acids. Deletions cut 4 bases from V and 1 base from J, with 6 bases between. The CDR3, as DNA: TGTGCCAGCAGTTCGGAGGGCACAGATACGCAGTATTCT. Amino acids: CASSSEGTDTQYS.

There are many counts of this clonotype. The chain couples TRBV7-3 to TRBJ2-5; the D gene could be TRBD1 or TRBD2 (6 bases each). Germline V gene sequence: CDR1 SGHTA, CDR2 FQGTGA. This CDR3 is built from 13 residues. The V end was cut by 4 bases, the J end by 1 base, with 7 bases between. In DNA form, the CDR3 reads TGTGCCAGCAGCTGGGGGGCCCAAGAGACCCAGTACTTC. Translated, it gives CASSWGAQETQYF.